The following is a T cell receptor beta chain sequence with its context. The antigen is not known. Only in-frame clones appear in the TCRdb table, and some are missing; sequencing was by immunoSEQ multiplex PCR. The sample consists of roughly 150,000 clones, roughly 84% of them appearing once. This CDR3 has 14 amino acids. Germline CDR1 is SGHNT and CDR2 is YENEEA. Between the trimmed V and J ends, which lost 7 bases and 6 bases, there was a span of 15 bases. This record comes from a study of cytotoxic CD8 clonotypes in ibrutinib-treated CLL. Overall study findings and caveats: On treatment, the uncommon public clonotypes contracted or remained stable. Higher circulating CD8+ T-cell counts strongly accompanied higher baseline clonality, above age-matched healthy donors.

This clonotype originated in a human donor with chronic lymphocytic leukemia. This chain joins TRBV11-3 and TRBJ2-2; no clear D gene. This specimen consisted of PBMCs, obtained at disease progression, from a patient treated with ibrutinib. The CDR3 nucleotides read TGTGCCAGCACCCCCGGCGGAGCACCCGGGGAGCTGTTTTTT. Its translation: CASTPGGAPGELFF.